One and the same sample provided the 2 T cell receptor beta chains below, sequenced in a study of blood T cell repertoires in COVID-19. The protocol was immunoSEQ multiplex PCR, while the TCRdb copy is restricted to in-frame clones and leaves out a portion. The table has approximately 490,000 clones, approximately 90% seen once. Material: PBMCs or T cells enriched from blood (not recorded which). Every receptor here comes from a woman aged 18-35 years who had recovered from COVID-19.

The V gene is TRBV27, the J gene TRBJ1-6, with 9 bases lining up with TRBD1. The CDR3 runs 15 residues. V was pared by 3 bases and J by 10 bases, with 7 bases of the junction left unmatched. Germline-derived CDR1 and CDR2 are MNHEY and SMNVEV (reference sequence). CDR3 in DNA: TGTGCCAGCAGTTTCCGTACAGGGGGCGAATCACCCCTCCACTTT. It yields the protein CASSFRTGGESPLHF.

The J gene is TRBJ1-1, the V gene TRBV6-5; 8 bases agree with TRBD1. Per the germline V gene, CDR1 is MNHEY and CDR2 is SVGAGI. V lost 7 bases to trimming and J lost 1 base; unmatched junction nucleotides: 8. The CDR3 is 15 amino acids. This chain's CDR3 is CASITRDRRNTEAFF. The CDR3, as DNA: TGTGCCAGCATCACCCGGGACAGGAGGAACACTGAAGCTTTCTTT.